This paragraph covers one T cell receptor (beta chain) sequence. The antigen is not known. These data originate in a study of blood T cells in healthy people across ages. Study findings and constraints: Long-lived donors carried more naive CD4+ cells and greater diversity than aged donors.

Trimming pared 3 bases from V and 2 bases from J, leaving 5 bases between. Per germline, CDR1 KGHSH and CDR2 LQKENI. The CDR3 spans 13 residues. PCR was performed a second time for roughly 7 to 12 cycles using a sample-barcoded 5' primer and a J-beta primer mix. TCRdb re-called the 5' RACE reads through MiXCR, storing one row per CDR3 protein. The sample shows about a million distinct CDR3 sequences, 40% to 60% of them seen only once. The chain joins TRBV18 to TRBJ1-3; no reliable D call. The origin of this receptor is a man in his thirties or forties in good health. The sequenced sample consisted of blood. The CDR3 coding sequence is TGTGCCAGCTCACCGTCTGCTGGAAACACCATATATTTT. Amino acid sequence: CASSPSAGNTIYF.